This paragraph reports one T cell receptor (beta chain). These data are taken from a study of blood T cell repertoires in COVID-19. In the study's own analysis: Amplification of reference gene primers was used by the study to estimate nucleated cell counts. Here immunoSEQ multiplex PCR was the method, and the copy in TCRdb shows in-frame clones only, minus some. D and trimming were read from the DNA, whereas the V and J calls and clone size are those reported in that table. The sample records 200,000 or so clones, roughly four fifths being singletons. This CDR3 is 15 amino acids long. CDR1 SEHNR and CDR2 FQNEAQ come from the germline V gene (reference sequence). V lost 5 bases to trimming and J lost 1 base; unmatched junction nucleotides: 2. Clinical history as reported by participants underpinned cohort assignment. Either two negative PCRs, clearance, or symptom resolution qualified Cohort 3 donors as recovered.

V usage is TRBV7-9 and J usage is TRBJ2-3; 11 bases map to TRBD2. Sequenced material: PBMCs or T cells enriched from blood (not recorded which). This clonotype was obtained from a man between 60 and 75 years old who had recovered from COVID-19. The CDR3 spells CASSQLAGGTDTQYF. In DNA form, the CDR3 reads TGTGCCAGCAGCCAACTAGCGGGGGGCACAGATACGCAGTATTTT.